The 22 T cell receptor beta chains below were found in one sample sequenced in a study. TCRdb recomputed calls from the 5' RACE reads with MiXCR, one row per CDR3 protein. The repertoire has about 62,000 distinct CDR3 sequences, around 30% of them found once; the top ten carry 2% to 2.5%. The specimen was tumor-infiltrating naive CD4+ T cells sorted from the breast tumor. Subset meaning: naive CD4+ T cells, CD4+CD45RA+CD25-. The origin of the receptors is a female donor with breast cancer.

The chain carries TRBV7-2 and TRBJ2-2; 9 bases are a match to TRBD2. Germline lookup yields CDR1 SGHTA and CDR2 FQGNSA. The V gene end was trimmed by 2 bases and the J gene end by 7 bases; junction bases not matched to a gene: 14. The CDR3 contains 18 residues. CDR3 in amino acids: CASSLRLVGSGSHGELFF. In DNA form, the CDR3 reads TGTGCCAGCAGCTTAAGGCTCGTGGGTAGCGGGAGTCACGGGGAGCTGTTTTTT.

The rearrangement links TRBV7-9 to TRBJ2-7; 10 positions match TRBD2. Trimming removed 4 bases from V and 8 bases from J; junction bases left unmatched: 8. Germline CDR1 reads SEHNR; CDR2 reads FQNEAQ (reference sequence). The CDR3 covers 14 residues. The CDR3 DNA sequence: TGTGCCAGCAGCTCCACTAGCGGGGATGTCAAGCAGTACTTC. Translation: CASSSTSGDVKQYF.

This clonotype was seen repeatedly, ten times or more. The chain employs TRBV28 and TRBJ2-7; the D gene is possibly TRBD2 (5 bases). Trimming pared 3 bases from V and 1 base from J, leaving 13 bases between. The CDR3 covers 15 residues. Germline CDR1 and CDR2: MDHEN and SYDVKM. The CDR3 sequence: CASSFSVGGSYEQYF. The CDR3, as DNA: TGTGCCAGCAGTTTCAGTGTTGGAGGTTCCTACGAGCAGTACTTC.

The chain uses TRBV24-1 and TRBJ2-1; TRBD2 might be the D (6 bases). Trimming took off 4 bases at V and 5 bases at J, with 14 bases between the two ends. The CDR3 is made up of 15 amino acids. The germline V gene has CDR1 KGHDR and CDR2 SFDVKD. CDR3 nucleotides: TGTGCCACCAGTGAACTAACGGGAGCCCACAATGAGCAGTTCTTC. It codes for CATSELTGAHNEQFF.

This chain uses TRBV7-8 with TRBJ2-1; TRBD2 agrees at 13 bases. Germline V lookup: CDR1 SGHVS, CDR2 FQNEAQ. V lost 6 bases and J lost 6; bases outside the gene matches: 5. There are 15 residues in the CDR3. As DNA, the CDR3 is TGTGCCAGCAGATCAACTAGCGGGAGGGGCAATGAGCAGTTCTTC. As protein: CASRSTSGRGNEQFF.

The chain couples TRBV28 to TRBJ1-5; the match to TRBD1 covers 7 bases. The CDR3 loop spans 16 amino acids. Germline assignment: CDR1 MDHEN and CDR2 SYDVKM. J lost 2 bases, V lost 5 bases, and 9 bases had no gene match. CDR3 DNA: TGTGCCAGCAGTGATGGACAGGTTGGAGGCAATCAGCCCCAGCATTTT. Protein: CASSDGQVGGNQPQHF.

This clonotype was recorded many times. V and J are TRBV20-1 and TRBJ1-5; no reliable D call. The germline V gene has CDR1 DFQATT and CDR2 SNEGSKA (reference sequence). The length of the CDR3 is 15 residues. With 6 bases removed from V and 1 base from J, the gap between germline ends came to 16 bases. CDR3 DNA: TGCAGTGCGAGGGTAGCAGGCGGAAGCAATCAGCCCCAGCATTTT. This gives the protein CSARVAGGSNQPQHF.

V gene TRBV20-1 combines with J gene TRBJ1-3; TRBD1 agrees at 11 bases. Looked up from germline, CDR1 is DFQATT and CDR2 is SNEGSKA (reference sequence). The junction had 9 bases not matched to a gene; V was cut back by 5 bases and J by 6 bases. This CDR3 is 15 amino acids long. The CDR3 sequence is CSAPGTGGIINTIYF. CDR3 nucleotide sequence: TGCAGTGCTCCCGGGACAGGGGGTATCATAAACACCATATATTTT.

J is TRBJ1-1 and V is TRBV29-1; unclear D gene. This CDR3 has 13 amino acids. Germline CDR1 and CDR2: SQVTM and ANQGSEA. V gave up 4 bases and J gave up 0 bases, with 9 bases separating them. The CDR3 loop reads CSVVPIMNTEAFF. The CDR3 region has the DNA TGCAGCGTTGTCCCCATAATGAACACTGAAGCTTTCTTT.

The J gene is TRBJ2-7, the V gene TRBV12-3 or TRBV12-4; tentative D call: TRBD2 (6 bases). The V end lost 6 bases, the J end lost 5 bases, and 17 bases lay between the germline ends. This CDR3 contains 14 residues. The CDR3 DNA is TGTGCCAGCAGCGTCAGTAGGGGACTCAACGAGCAGTACTTC. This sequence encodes CASSVSRGLNEQYF.

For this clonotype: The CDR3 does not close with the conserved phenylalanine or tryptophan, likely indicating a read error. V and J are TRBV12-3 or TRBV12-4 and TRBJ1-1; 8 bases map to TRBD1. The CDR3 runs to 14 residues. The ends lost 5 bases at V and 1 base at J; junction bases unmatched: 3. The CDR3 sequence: CASSPGQGNTEAFL. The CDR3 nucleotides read TGTGCCAGCAGTCCAGGACAGGGGAACACTGAAGCTTTCTTA.

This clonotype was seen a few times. CDR3 amino acids: CASSYSGRRLQNTEAFF. The CDR3 DNA follows: TGTGCCAGCAGTTACTCGGGTAGGAGGCTCCAGAACACTGAAGCTTTCTTT. The chain has TRBV6-5 and TRBJ1-1; D is unclear. The CDR3 is 17 residues long. Trimming cost V 0 bases and J 1 base, with 15 bases left between them. CDR1 MNHEY and CDR2 SVGAGI come from the germline V gene.

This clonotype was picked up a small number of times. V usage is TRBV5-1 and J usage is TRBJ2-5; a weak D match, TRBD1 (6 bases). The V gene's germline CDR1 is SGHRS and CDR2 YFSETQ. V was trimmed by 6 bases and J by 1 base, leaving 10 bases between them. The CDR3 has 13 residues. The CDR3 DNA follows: TGCGCCAGCAATAGGGGGTCCCAAGAGACCCAGTACTTC. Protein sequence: CASNRGSQETQYF.

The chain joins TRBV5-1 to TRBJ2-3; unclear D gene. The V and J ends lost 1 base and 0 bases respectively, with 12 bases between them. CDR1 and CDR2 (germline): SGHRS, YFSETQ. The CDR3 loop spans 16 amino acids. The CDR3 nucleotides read TGCGCCAGCAGCTTGAGTGGGCGGACGAGCACAGATACGCAGTATTTT. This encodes CASSLSGRTSTDTQYF.

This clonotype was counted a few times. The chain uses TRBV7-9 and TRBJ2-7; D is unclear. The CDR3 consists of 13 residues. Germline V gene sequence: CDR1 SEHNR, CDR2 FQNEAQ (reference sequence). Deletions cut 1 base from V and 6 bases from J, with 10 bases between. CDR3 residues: CASSLGVSREQYF. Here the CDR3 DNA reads TGTGCCAGCAGCTTAGGGGTTAGTCGCGAGCAGTACTTC.

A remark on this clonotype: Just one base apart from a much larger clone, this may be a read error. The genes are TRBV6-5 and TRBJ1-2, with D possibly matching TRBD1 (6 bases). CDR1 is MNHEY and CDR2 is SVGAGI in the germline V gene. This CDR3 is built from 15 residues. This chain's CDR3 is CAGSYSGLGGYGYTF. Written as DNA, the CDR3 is TGTGCCGGCAGTTACAGTGGTTTAGGGGGCTATGGCTACACCTTC.

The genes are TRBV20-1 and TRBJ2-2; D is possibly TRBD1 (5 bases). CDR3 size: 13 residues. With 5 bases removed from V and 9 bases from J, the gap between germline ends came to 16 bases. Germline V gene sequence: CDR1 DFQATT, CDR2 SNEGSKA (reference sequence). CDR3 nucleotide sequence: TGCAGTGCTTATACACAGGTCTCTCGGGAGCTGTTTTTT. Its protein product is CSAYTQVSRELFF.

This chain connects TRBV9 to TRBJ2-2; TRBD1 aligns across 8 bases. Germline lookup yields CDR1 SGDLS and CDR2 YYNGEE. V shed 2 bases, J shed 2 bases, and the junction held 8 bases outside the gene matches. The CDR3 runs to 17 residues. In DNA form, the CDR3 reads TGTGCCAGCAGCGTTGGCCAGGGGGCTCTTAACACCGGGGAGCTGTTTTTT. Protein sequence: CASSVGQGALNTGELFF.

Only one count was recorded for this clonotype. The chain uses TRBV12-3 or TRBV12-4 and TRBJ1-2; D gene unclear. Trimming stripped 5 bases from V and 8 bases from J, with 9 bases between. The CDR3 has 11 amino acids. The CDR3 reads CASSPSSGYTF. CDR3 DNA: TGTGCCAGCAGTCCCTCGTCGGGCTACACCTTC.

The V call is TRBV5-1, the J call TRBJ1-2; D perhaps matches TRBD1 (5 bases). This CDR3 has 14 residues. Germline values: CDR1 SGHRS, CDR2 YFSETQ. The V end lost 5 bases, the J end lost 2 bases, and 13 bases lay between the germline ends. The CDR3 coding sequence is TGCGCCAGCAGTAACGGCTGGGGGAACTATGGCTACACCTTC. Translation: CASSNGWGNYGYTF.

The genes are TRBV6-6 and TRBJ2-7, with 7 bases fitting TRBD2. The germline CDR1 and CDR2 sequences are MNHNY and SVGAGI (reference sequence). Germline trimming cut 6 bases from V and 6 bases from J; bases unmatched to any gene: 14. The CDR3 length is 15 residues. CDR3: CASSRPGLDQAEQYF. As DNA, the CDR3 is TGTGCCAGCAGCCGACCTGGACTAGATCAGGCCGAGCAGTACTTC.

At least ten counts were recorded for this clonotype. CDR3 bases: TGTGCCATCAGTGAGCCGGGGACTAGCGGGGGTTCAGATACGCAGTATTTT. The encoded protein is CAISEPGTSGGSDTQYF. V usage is TRBV10-3 and J usage is TRBJ2-3; 14 positions match TRBD2. Germline V CDR1 and CDR2: ENHRY, SYGVKD. CDR3 length equals 17 residues. J lost 4 bases, V lost 2 bases, and 5 bases had no gene match.